This T cell receptor (beta chain) was identified in a study of tissue T cells after allogeneic stem cell transplantation. Sequenced by immunoSEQ multiplex PCR; TCRdb stores in-frame clones only, minus some. The sample has about 4,300 clones; 60% to 70% are singletons. Germline CDR1 and CDR2: ENHRY and SYGVKD. Trimming removed 6 bases from V and 6 bases from J, with 12 bases in between. The CDR3 spans 14 residues. The clonotype originates from a male donor aged 60 or older with lung cancer. The sequencing here drew on left colon tissue, taken at autopsy. This rearrangement joins TRBV10-3 to TRBJ1-6, with D possibly matching TRBD1 (5 bases). CDR3 loop: CAISLEGANSPLHF. As DNA, the CDR3 is TGTGCCATCAGCCTCGAAGGGGCTAATTCACCCCTCCACTTT.